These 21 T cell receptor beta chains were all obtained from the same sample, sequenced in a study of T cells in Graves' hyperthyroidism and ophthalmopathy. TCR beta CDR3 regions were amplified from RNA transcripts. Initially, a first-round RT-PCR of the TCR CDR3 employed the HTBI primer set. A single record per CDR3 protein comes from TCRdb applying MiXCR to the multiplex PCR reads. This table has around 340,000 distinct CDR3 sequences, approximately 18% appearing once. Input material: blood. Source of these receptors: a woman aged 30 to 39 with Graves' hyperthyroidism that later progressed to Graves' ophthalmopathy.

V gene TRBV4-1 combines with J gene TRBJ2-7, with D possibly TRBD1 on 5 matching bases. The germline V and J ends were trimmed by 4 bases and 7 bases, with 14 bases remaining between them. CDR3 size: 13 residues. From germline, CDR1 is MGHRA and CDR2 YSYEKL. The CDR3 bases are TGCGCCAGCAGCCCCCGACAGTTCGTGGAGCAGTACTTC. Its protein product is CASSPRQFVEQYF.

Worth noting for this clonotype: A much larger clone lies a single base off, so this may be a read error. The CDR3: CASSAAGDSDTQYF. The CDR3 nucleotides read TGTGCCAGCAGTGCAGCGGGGGATTCTGATACGCAGTATTTT. The chain couples TRBV2 to TRBJ2-3, with TRBD2 identical over 8 bases. The V gene's germline CDR1 is SNHLY and CDR2 FYNNEI. The ends lost 4 bases at V and 6 bases at J; junction bases unmatched: 6. CDR3 length: 14 residues.

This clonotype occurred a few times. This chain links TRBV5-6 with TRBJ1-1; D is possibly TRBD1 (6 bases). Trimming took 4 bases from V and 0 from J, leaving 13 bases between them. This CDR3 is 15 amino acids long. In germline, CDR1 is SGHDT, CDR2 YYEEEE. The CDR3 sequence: CASSRRGNMNTEAFF. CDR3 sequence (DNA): TGTGCCAGCAGCCGAAGGGGGAACATGAACACTGAAGCTTTCTTT. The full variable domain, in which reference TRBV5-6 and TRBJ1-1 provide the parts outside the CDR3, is DAGVTQSPTHLIKTRGQQVTLRCSPKSGHDTVSWYQQALGQGPQFIFQYYEEEERQRGNFPDRFSGHQFPNYSSELNVNALLLGDSALYLCASSRRGNMNTEAFFGQGTRLTVV.

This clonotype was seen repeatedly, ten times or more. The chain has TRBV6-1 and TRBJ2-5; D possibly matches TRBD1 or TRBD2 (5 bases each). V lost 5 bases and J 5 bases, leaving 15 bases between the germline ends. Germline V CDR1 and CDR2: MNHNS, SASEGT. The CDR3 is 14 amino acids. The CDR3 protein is CASSRDAPEETQYF. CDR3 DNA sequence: TGTGCCAGCAGTCGGGACGCCCCGGAGGAGACCCAGTACTTC.

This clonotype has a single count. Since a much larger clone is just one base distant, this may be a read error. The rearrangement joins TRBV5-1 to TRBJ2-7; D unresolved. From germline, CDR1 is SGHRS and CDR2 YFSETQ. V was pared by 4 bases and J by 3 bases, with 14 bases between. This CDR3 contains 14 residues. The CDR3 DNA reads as TGCGCCAGCAGCGTCAACACGAGGTTCTACGAGCAGTACTTC. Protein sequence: CASSVNTRFYEQYF.

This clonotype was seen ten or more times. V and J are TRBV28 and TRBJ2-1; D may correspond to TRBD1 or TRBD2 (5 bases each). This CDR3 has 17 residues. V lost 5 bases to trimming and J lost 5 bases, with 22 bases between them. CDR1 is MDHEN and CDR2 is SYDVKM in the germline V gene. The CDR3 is CASSPTLSGTRNNEQFF. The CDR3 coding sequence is TGTGCCAGCAGTCCAACCCTTTCCGGGACGAGGAACAATGAGCAGTTCTTC.

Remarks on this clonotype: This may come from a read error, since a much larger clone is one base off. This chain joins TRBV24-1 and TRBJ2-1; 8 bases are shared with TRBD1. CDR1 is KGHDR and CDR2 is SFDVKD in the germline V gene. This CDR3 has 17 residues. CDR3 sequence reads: CATSDAGTGSSYNKQFF. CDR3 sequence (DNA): TGTGCCACCAGTGATGCGGGGACAGGCAGCTCCTACAATAAGCAGTTCTTC.

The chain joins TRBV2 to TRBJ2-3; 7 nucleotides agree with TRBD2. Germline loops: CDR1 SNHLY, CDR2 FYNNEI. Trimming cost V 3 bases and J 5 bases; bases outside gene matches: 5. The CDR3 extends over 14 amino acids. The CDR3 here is CASSDGRRIDTQYF. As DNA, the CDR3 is TGTGCCAGCAGTGACGGGAGGAGAATAGATACGCAGTATTTT.

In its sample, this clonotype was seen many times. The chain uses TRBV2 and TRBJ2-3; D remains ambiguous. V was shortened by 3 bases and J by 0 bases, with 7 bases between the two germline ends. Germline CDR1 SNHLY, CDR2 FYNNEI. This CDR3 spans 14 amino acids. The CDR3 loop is CASSDIRSTDTQYF. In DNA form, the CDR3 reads TGTGCCAGCAGTGACATTAGGAGCACAGATACGCAGTATTTT.

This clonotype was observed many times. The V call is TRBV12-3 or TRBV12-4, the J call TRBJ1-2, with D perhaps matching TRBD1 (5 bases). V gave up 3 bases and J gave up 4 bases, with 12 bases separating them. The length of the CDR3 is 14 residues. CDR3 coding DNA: TGTGCCAGCAGTTTGCGGGGCAGAGGCTATGGCTACACCTTC. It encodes CASSLRGRGYGYTF.

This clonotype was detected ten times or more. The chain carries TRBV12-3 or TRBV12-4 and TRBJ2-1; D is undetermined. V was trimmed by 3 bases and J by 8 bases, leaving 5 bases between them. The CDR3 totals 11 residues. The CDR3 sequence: CASSLTHEQFF. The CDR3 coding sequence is TGTGCCAGCAGTTTGACCCATGAGCAGTTCTTC.

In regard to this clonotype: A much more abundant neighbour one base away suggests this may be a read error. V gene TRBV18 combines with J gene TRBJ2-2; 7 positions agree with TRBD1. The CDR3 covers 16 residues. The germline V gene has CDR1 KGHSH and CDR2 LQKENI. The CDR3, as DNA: TGTGCCAGCTCCCCGACAGGGAACCCGAACACCGGGGAGCCGTTTTTT. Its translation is CASSPTGNPNTGEPFF.

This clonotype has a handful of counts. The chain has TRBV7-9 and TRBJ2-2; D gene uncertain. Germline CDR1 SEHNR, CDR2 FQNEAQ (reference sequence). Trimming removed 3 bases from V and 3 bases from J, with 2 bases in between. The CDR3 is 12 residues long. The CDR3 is CASSFDTGELFF. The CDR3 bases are TGTGCCAGCAGCTTCGACACCGGGGAGCTGTTTTTT.

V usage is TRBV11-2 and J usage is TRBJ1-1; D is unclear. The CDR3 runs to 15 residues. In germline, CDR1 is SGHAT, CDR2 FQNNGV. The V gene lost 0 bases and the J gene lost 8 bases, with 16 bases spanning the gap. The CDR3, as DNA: TGTGCCAGCAGCTTAGAGGCGGGCGGACGGACCGAAGCTTTCTTT. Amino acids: CASSLEAGGRTEAFF.

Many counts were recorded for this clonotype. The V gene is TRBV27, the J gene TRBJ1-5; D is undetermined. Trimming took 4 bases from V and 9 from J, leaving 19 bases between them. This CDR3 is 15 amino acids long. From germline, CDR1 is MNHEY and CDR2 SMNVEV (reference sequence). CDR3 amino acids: CASSSTGSQPRPQHF. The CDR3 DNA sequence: TGTGCCAGCAGTTCAACGGGCAGCCAACCTCGGCCCCAGCATTTT.

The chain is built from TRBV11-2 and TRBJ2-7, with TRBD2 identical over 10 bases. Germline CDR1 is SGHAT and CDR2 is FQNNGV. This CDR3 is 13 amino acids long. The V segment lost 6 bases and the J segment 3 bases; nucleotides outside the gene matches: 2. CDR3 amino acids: CASRLAGVYEQYF. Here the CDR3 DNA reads TGTGCCAGCAGGCTAGCGGGGGTCTACGAGCAGTACTTC.

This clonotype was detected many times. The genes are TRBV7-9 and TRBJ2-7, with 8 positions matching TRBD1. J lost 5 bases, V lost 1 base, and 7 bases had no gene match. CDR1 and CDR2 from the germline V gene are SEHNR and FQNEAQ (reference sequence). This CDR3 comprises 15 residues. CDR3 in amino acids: CASSLGTGLTHEQYF. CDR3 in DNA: TGTGCCAGCAGCTTAGGGACAGGGTTGACGCACGAGCAGTACTTC. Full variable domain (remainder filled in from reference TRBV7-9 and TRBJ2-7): DTGVSQNPRHKITKRGQNVTFRCDPISEHNRLYWYRQTLGQGPEFLTYFQNEAQLEKSRLLSDRFSAERPKGSFSTLEIQRTEQGDSAMYLCASSLGTGLTHEQYFGPGTRLTVT.

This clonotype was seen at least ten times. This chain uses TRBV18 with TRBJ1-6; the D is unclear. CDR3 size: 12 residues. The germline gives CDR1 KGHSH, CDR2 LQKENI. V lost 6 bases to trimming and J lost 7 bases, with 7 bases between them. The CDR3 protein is CASSLENSPLHF. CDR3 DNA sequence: TGTGCCAGCTCTCTCGAGAATTCACCCCTCCACTTT.

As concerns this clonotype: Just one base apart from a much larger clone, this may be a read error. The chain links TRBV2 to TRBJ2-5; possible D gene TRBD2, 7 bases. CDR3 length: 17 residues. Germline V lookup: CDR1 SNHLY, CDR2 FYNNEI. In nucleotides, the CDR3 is TGTGCCAGCAGTGTAAATGCGGGGGCCCGTATCCAAGAGACCCAGTGCTTC. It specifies CASSVNAGARIQETQCF.

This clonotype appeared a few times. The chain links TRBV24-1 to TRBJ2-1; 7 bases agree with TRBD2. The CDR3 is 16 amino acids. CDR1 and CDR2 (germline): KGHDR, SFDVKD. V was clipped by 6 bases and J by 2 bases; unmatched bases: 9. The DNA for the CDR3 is TGTGCCACCAGTATGGGAGGGGTTGGGACCTACAATGAGCAGTTCTTC. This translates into CATSMGGVGTYNEQFF.

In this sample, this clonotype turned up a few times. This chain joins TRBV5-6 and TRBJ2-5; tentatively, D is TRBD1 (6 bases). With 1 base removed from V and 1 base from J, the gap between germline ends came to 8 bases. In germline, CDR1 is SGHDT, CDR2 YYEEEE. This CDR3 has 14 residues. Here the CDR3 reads CASSLMDSQETQYF. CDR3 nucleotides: TGTGCCAGCAGCTTGATGGACAGCCAAGAGACCCAGTACTTC. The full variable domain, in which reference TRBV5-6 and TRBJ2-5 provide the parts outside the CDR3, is DAGVTQSPTHLIKTRGQQVTLRCSPKSGHDTVSWYQQALGQGPQFIFQYYEEEERQRGNFPDRFSGHQFPNYSSELNVNALLLGDSALYLCASSLMDSQETQYFGPGTRLLVL.